Listed here are 12 T cell receptor beta chains from one sample, sequenced in a study of T cell repertoires in cytomegalovirus infection. No antigen is known for these receptors. TCRdb redid the calling of the reads with MiXCR, one entry per CDR3 protein. The sample lists roughly 700,000 distinct CDR3 sequences; around 32% were seen once. The material sequenced was cultured PBMCs, taken from culture after CMV antigen stimulation. These TCRs come from a human donor in good health (CMV status not recorded). Some clones in this sample may be carry-over from other donors' samples.

This clonotype turned up a few times. The CDR3 sequence: CASRATGAGNTIYF. CDR3 sequence (DNA): TGTGCCAGCCGGGCGACAGGGGCCGGAAACACCATATATTTT. The chain is built from TRBV7-2 and TRBJ1-3, with TRBD1 identical over 8 bases. V was clipped by 8 bases and J by 4 bases; unmatched bases: 7. This CDR3 is built from 14 residues. Germline CDR1 reads SGHTA; CDR2 reads FQGNSA.

The V call is TRBV10-1, the J call TRBJ1-1; D gene ambiguous. The CDR3 is 15 residues long. Germline CDR1 WNHNN, CDR2 SYGVQD (reference sequence). Trimming pared 2 bases from V and 1 base from J, leaving 11 bases between. CDR3 DNA: TGCGCCAGCAGTGAGGGCCGGACGGGGAACACTGAAGCTTTCTTT. The encoded protein is CASSEGRTGNTEAFF.

V usage is TRBV4-2 and J usage is TRBJ2-3; 8 bases are a match to TRBD2. The germline V gene encodes CDR1 LGHNA and CDR2 YNFKEQ. The CDR3 has 16 amino acids. Trimming took 1 base from V and 0 from J; bases not matched to a gene: 3. CDR3 amino acids: CASSQASGGSTDTQYF. In DNA form, the CDR3 reads TGTGCCAGCAGCCAAGCCAGCGGGGGCAGCACAGATACGCAGTATTTT.

The V gene is TRBV7-2, the J gene TRBJ2-7; D unclear. The CDR3 is 12 residues long. Per the germline V gene, CDR1 is SGHTA and CDR2 is FQGNSA. The V gene lost 2 bases and the J gene lost 7 bases, with 9 bases spanning the gap. CDR3 sequence: CASSLPHWEQYF. CDR3 DNA: TGTGCCAGCAGCTTACCCCACTGGGAGCAGTACTTC.

This clonotype was seen more than once but under ten times. V and J are TRBV20-1 and TRBJ2-5; D remains unclear. V lost 0 bases, J lost 0 bases, and 8 bases lay in between. Germline lookup yields CDR1 DFQATT and CDR2 SNEGSKA (reference sequence). The CDR3 runs to 14 residues. The CDR3 sequence is CSARDLVHQETQYF. In DNA form, the CDR3 reads TGCAGTGCTAGAGATCTGGTCCACCAAGAGACCCAGTACTTC.

In this sample, this clonotype turned up a few times. This sequence joins TRBV20-1 and TRBJ1-2; D is ambiguous. Deletions cut 5 bases from V and 1 base from J, with 14 bases between. The CDR3 totals 14 residues. Per germline, CDR1 DFQATT and CDR2 SNEGSKA (reference sequence). Here the CDR3 DNA reads TGCAGTGCTCCGAGGGTTGGGGTTAACTATGGCTACACCTTC. This codes for CSAPRVGVNYGYTF.

The V gene is TRBV6-2 or TRBV6-3, the J gene TRBJ1-5; D might be TRBD1 (5 bases). This CDR3 spans 16 amino acids. V lost 5 bases, J lost 1 base, and 15 bases lay in between. Germline CDR1 reads MNHEY; CDR2 reads SVGEGT. The CDR3 loop reads CASSVREGLSNQPQHF. The CDR3 DNA reads TGTGCCAGCAGTGTCAGGGAGGGATTGAGCAATCAGCCCCAGCATTTT.

The rearrangement links TRBV4-1 to TRBJ1-3; no reliable D call. Trimming stripped 1 base from V and 0 bases from J, with 4 bases between. Germline V CDR1 and CDR2: MGHRA, YSYEKL. The CDR3 contains 14 residues. For the CDR3, the DNA is TGCGCCAGCAGCCAAGTGATCTCTGGAAACACCATATATTTT. This codes for CASSQVISGNTIYF.

Here the CDR3 reads CASSQGLGGSGDTEAFF. CDR3 nucleotide sequence: TGCGCCAGCAGCCAAGGCCTCGGGGGGTCGGGTGACACTGAAGCTTTCTTT. The chain uses TRBV4-1 and TRBJ1-1; a possible D gene is TRBD1 (5 bases). CDR1 and CDR2 (germline): MGHRA, YSYEKL. The CDR3 totals 17 residues. The V end was cut by 1 base, the J end by 3 bases, with 18 bases between.

This sequence joins TRBV20-1 and TRBJ2-7, with 8 bases lining up with TRBD1. This CDR3 region has 14 residues. CDR1 and CDR2 from the germline V gene are DFQATT and SNEGSKA (reference sequence). V dropped 4 bases and J dropped 4; count of bases not matched to a gene: 9. CDR3 residues: CSATTGQGRYEQYF. The CDR3 DNA is TGCAGTGCTACCACAGGACAGGGCCGATACGAGCAGTACTTC.

This chain uses TRBV7-8 with TRBJ1-1; D remains ambiguous. Deletions cut 4 bases from V and 0 bases from J, with 6 bases between. From germline, CDR1 is SGHVS and CDR2 FQNEAQ. This CDR3 has 13 amino acids. The CDR3, as DNA: TGTGCCAGCAGCTCTGACATGAACACTGAAGCTTTCTTT. Its translation is CASSSDMNTEAFF.

The rearrangement links TRBV7-9 to TRBJ1-1, with 9 bases lining up with TRBD1. The CDR3 is made up of 15 amino acids. Per germline, CDR1 SEHNR and CDR2 FQNEAQ (reference sequence). V lost 2 bases to trimming and J lost 8 bases; unmatched junction nucleotides: 9. CDR3 bases: TGTGCCAGCAGCTTACCCCCGGGACAGGGTTCCGAAGCTTTCTTT. Its protein product is CASSLPPGQGSEAFF. Using reference TRBV7-9 and TRBJ1-1 for the parts outside the CDR3, the full variable domain is DTGVSQNPRHKITKRGQNVTFRCDPISEHNRLYWYRQTLGQGPEFLTYFQNEAQLEKSRLLSDRFSAERPKGSFSTLEIQRTEQGDSAMYLCASSLPPGQGSEAFFGQGTRLTVV.